This T cell receptor (beta chain) was observed in a study of T cell clones after liver transplantation. Across the study: A pre-transplant mixed lymphocyte reaction with TCRbeta sequencing defined graft-donor-reactive clones followed in post-transplant blood.

Notes on the study in general: Conclusions were preliminary, with small, heterogeneous patient groups.

The CDR3 consists of 16 residues. The V end was cut by 0 bases, the J end by 0 bases, with 9 bases between. From germline, CDR1 is LNHNV and CDR2 YYDKDF (reference sequence). Profiling relied on immunoSEQ multiplex PCR, and the TCRdb table lists in-frame clones only, not all of them. The sample has 25,000 to 40,000 clones; about 93% are singletons. Remarks on this clone: Its antigen is unknown.

This chain links TRBV15 with TRBJ2-1, with D unclear. The input for sequencing was CD8+ T cells from blood, taken 12 months after liver transplant. This TCR was sampled from a human patient who received a liver transplant. Some T cells may be graft donor cells. The CDR3 coding sequence is TGTGCCACCAGCAGAGATGGGCAGAGCTCCTACAATGAGCAGTTCTTC. Translation: CATSRDGQSSYNEQFF. The full variable domain, with the rest looked up from reference TRBV15 and TRBJ2-1, is DAMVIQNPRYQVTQFGKPVTLSCSQTLNHNVMYWYQQKSSQAPKLLFHYYDKDFNNEADTPDNFQSRRPNTSFCFLDIRSPGLGDTAMYLCATSRDGQSSYNEQFFGPGTRLTVL.